This entry features one T cell receptor (beta chain) sequence. Its binding antigen is unknown. No base-level quality is on record; no much larger clone is a single base apart. The entry originates in a study of shared T cell receptors in the human thymus (dated by TCRdb to the early 2020s). A note on the overall study: The study investigated the way shared, self-reactive T-cell receptor alpha chains are produced in the human thymus.

Library preparation used the immunoSEQ multiplex PCR assay. TCRdb re-hosts the immuneACCESS table, in-frame sequences only. Its copies lack some clones; in the studies checked, an unresolved V gene accounts for under half of them, and the cause for the rest is not known. The sample table records 600,000 to 900,000 clones; approximately 85% of these occur just once. In total, the top ten clones hold about 0.0098% of the sample. The CDR3 has 15 amino acids, counting the end cysteine and phenylalanine. Just CDR3 DNA is preserved here, 45 bases in frame from base 1. Per the germline V gene, MNHEY is the CDR1 and SVGAGI is the CDR2. V drops 11 bases and J drops 4 bases, leaving 22 bases in between. The same sample was also studied in work on human thymus T cells. As noted in the second study: The donors were immunologically healthy infants in Finland who had open corrective cardiac surgery for congenital heart defects. Thymus tissue was collected as surgical resects that were removed during corrective cardiac surgery. Both the thymic and the peripheral blood repertoires appeared to show biased V and J gene segment usage. According to the related research, thymic TCR repertoires were highly overlapping among unrelated individuals. The study described the TCR alpha and beta repertoires in roughly 8 infant thymus samples and four matching peripheral blood samples. The infant donors were 7 to 244 days old, and the cohort included over five males and a couple of females. Thymocytes were freed from the tissue by mechanical means and kept at -70 degrees C as pellets of 10-30 million cells. A QIAsymphony instrument was used to extract genomic DNA from the frozen cell pellets. The immunoSEQ multiplex PCR assay was used to amplify the TCRB and TCRAD loci from a standardized amount of quality-controlled genomic DNA. The V(D)J region was spanned by amplicons of a length sufficient to cover the CDR3 and to identify V and J genes. Amplicon sequencing was performed on an Illumina platform through the commercial immunoSEQ service. Corrections for primer bias and sequencing errors followed previously described methods, while TCRAD and TCRB definitions were based on the IMGT database. Analysis of the repertoires was done with immunoSEQ Analyzer 3.0 and VDJTools and included basic statistics, V/J segment usage, diversity estimates, rarefaction and pairwise overlap. To estimate diversity, the Chao1, ChaoE, Efron-Thisted, Shannon and inverse Simpson indices were applied, and diversity was also estimated on datasets down-sampled to the smallest sample. Repertoire overlap was determined by strict matching of CDR3 nucleotide sequence, V gene and J gene, and Jaccard-based multidimensional scaling clustering was applied. Thymus samples yielded on average around 800,000 unique TCRB clonotypes, compared with 80,000 to 95,000 from blood samples.

The clonotype comes from a girl less than two years old with a congenital heart defect. Donor details come from another sample of the same person, matched by shared clones. The sample was thymocytes. The chain couples TRBV6-5 to TRBJ2-3; a tentative D call is TRBD2 (6 bases match). The nucleotide sequence reads as follows: TGTGCCGCGGGACGGAGTGCAAATGGGGCAGATACGCAGTATTTT. It translates as CAAGRSANGADTQYF.